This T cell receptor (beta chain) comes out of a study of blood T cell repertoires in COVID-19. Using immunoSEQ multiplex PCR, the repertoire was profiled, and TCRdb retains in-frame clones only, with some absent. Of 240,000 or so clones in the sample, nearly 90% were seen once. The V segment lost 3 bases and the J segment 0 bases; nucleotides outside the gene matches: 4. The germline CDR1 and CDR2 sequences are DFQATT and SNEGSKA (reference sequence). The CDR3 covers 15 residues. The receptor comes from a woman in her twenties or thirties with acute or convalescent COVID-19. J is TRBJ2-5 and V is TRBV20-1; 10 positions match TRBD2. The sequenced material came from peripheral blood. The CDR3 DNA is TGCAGTGCTAGTTCGGGACTAGCGAACCAAGAGACCCAGTACTTC. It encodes CSASSGLANQETQYF.